This T cell receptor beta chain was captured by sequencing in a study of blood T cells in healthy people across ages. Study-wide results and limits: Significant beta diversity loss was already apparent by age roughly 44, declining roughly linearly. Nothing was known about donor CMV status, and this possibly confounded expanded clonotype changes.

The CDR3 contains 15 residues. For the second PCR, which ran for 7 to 11 cycles, a sample-barcoded 5' primer and a J-beta primer mix were used. One entry per CDR3 protein, called by TCRdb with MiXCR from the 5' RACE reads. The repertoire has hundreds of thousands of distinct CDR3 sequences, approximately 30% of them found once; the top ten carry more than 15%. As for this clonotype: Its antigen is not known. A much larger clone lies a single base off, so this may be a read error.

This TCR was sampled from a woman older than 75 in good health. This chain links TRBV12-3 or TRBV12-4 with TRBJ2-3; D possibly corresponds to TRBD2 (6 bases). Sequenced sample: blood. The CDR3 is CASRPGRGLTDAQYF. The CDR3, as DNA: TGTGCCAGTCGTCCGGGACGGGGACTCACAGATGCGCAGTATTTT.